This is a list of T cell receptor beta chains from one sample in a study of early T cells in non-severe SARS-CoV-2 infection. TCRdb passed the 5' RACE reads through MiXCR, listing each CDR3 protein once. The sample has about 97,000 distinct CDR3 sequences; 11% are singletons. This specimen consisted of whole blood, obtained at baseline. These receptors came from an adult who was a healthcare worker with PCR-confirmed SARS-CoV-2 infection or an uninfected control (not recorded which). The CDR3 runs from the conserved cysteine through the conserved F or W. D genes are given only for firm matches. The listing skips clone size in some rows; elsewhere it reads once, few, many or a size class.

>TRBJ2-3|few|TRBV11-3|TRBD2
CASSSVRGGAPDTQYF
TGTGCCAGCAGCTCTGTCCGCGGGGGGGCTCCAGATACGCAGTATTTT
>TRBJ2-3|many|TRBV5-1|.
CASSLRPPSDTQYF
TGCGCCAGCAGCTTACGACCACCGTCAGATACGCAGTATTTT
>TRBJ1-5|.|TRBV3-1|.
CASSQGDSNQPQHF
TGTGCCAGCAGCCAAGGGGATAGCAATCAGCCCCAGCATTTT
>TRBJ1-1|many|TRBV20-1|.
CSAFRGREAFF
TGCAGTGCTTTCAGGGGTCGAGAAGCTTTCTTT
>TRBJ1-1|many|TRBV5-5|.
CASSPIGRGTTEAFF
TGTGCCAGCAGCCCTATAGGCAGGGGAACAACTGAAGCTTTCTTT
>TRBJ2-5|.|TRBV9|.
CASSPSSRVETQYF
TGTGCCAGCAGCCCCTCGAGTAGGGTAGAGACCCAGTACTTC
>TRBJ2-3|.|TRBV18|TRBD2
CASSPVTSATDTQYF
TGTGCCAGCTCACCAGTTACTAGCGCAACAGATACGCAGTATTTT
>TRBJ2-3|many|TRBV9|.
CASSVGGDTDTQYF
TGTGCCAGCAGCGTAGGAGGGGATACAGATACGCAGTATTTT
>TRBJ1-1|many|TRBV27|.
CASSRGRWDTEAFF
TGTGCCAGCAGTAGAGGGAGATGGGACACTGAAGCTTTCTTT
>TRBJ2-2|few|TRBV2|TRBD2
CASRQPKGTNRTGELFF
TGTGCCAGCAGGCAACCGAAGGGGACTAATAGAACCGGGGAGCTGTTTTTT
>TRBJ2-1|many|TRBV10-1|TRBD1
CASSLQGSEQFF
TGCGCCAGCAGTTTACAGGGGAGCGAGCAGTTCTTC
>TRBJ1-1|many|TRBV20-1|.
CSASLLGEGRTEAFF
TGCAGTGCTAGCCTCCTAGGGGAGGGGAGGACTGAAGCTTTCTTT
>TRBJ2-7|.|TRBV20-1|.
CSARTPLTHEQYF
TGCAGTGCTAGGACCCCGTTAACCCACGAGCAGTACTTC
>TRBJ1-2|.|TRBV7-9|.
CASSSSPSKVDYGYTF
TGTGCCAGCAGCTCGTCCCCCTCCAAGGTCGACTATGGCTACACCTTC
>TRBJ1-3|few|TRBV7-2|.
CASSLATGPGNTIYF
TGTGCCAGCAGCTTAGCAACAGGGCCTGGAAACACCATATATTTT
>TRBJ2-1|few|TRBV7-3|.
CASSPGVDEQFF
TGTGCCAGCAGCCCCGGGGTCGATGAGCAGTTCTTC
>TRBJ1-5|few|TRBV4-1|TRBD1
CASSQGTGGIQPQHF
TGCGCCAGCAGCCAAGGGACAGGGGGCATTCAGCCCCAGCATTTT
>TRBJ2-2|few|TRBV20-1|TRBD2
CSASGGAPGELFF
TGCAGTGCTAGCGGGGGGGCCCCCGGGGAGCTGTTTTTT
>TRBJ2-4|few|TRBV5-4|.
CASSPTTRAKNIQYF
TGTGCCAGCAGTCCCACTACTCGGGCCAAAAACATTCAGTACTTC
>TRBJ2-3|many|TRBV20-1|.
CSACGAYTDTQYF
TGCAGTGCTTGCGGGGCTTACACAGATACGCAGTATTTT
>TRBJ1-2|many|TRBV5-1|.
CASSPDGNYGYTF
TGCGCCAGCAGCCCCGACGGTAACTATGGCTACACCTTC
>TRBJ1-6|few|TRBV5-1|TRBD1
CASSLGDSLNSPLHF
TGCGCCAGCAGCTTGGGGGACAGCCTCAATTCACCCCTCCACTTT
>TRBJ2-3|few|TRBV19|TRBD1
CASIGTGAWGTDTQYF
TGTGCCAGTATCGGGACAGGGGCTTGGGGCACAGATACGCAGTATTTT
>TRBJ1-4|.|TRBV5-1|.
CASSLTVSEKLFF
TGCGCCAGCAGCTTAACAGTGAGTGAAAAACTGTTTTTT
>TRBJ2-1|few|TRBV5-1|.
CASSLALAGAEQFF
TGCGCCAGCAGCTTGGCCTTAGCCGGTGCTGAGCAGTTCTTC
>TRBJ2-7|many|TRBV19|.
CASSGPSSEQYF
TGTGCCAGTAGTGGCCCGTCAAGCGAGCAGTACTTC
>TRBJ2-3|few|TRBV20-1|.
CSAEGWRSDADTQYF
TGCAGTGCCGAGGGATGGAGATCCGACGCGGATACGCAGTATTTT
>TRBJ2-2|few|TRBV7-3|.
CASSLNGLANTGELFF
TGTGCCAGCAGCTTAAACGGTCTGGCGAACACCGGGGAGCTGTTTTTT
>TRBJ2-3|.|TRBV7-2|.
CASSLAVADTQYF
TGTGCCAGCAGCTTAGCAGTTGCGGATACGCAGTATTTT
>TRBJ1-2|.|TRBV7-2|.
CASSLGGREVGYTF
TGTGCCAGCAGCTTAGGTGGCAGGGAGGTTGGCTACACCTTC
>TRBJ2-1|few|TRBV6-2/TRBV6-3|TRBD2
CAIGSGTNQFF
TGTGCCATCGGTTCCGGGACTAACCAGTTCTTC
>TRBJ2-5|.|TRBV5-5|TRBD2
CASSSLTSGGETQYF
TGTGCCAGCAGCTCTCTTACTAGCGGTGGAGAGACCCAGTACTTC
>TRBJ2-3|many|TRBV7-2|TRBD2
CASSLARLAGGRTDTQYF
TGTGCCAGCAGCTTAGCTAGGCTAGCGGGGGGGCGGACAGATACGCAGTATTTT
>TRBJ2-2|few|TRBV7-2|TRBD2
CASSPTSGSGTGELFF
TGTGCCAGCAGTCCTACTAGCGGGAGCGGAACCGGGGAGCTGTTTTTT
>TRBJ1-6|.|TRBV5-1|.
CASSPTTTYNSPLHF
TGCGCCAGCAGCCCTACTACCACCTATAATTCACCCCTCCACTTT
>TRBJ2-3|few|TRBV2|TRBD2
CASRTRLADTQYF
TGTGCCAGCCGGACTAGATTAGCAGATACGCAGTATTTT
>TRBJ1-1|many|TRBV6-5|.
CASSYGGVAAAFF
TGTGCCAGCAGTTACGGGGGCGTAGCAGCCGCTTTCTTT
>TRBJ2-7|many|TRBV29-1|.
CSVAGNGEYEQYF
TGCAGCGTTGCTGGCAACGGCGAATACGAGCAGTACTTC
>TRBJ1-5|few|TRBV5-1|TRBD1
CASSSTGGDQPQHF
TGCGCCAGCAGCTCCACAGGGGGCGATCAGCCCCAGCATTTT
>TRBJ2-2|.|TRBV12-3/TRBV12-4|.
CASRLLGLAGELFF
TGTGCCAGCAGACTTTTAGGCTTGGCCGGGGAGCTGTTTTTT
>TRBJ2-4|.|TRBV3-1|.
CASSQYDQNIQYF
TGTGCCAGCAGCCAGTACGACCAAAACATTCAGTACTTC
>TRBJ2-5|few|TRBV7-2|.
CASSLARSGQETQYF
TGTGCCAGCAGCTTAGCGAGGAGCGGACAAGAGACCCAGTACTTC